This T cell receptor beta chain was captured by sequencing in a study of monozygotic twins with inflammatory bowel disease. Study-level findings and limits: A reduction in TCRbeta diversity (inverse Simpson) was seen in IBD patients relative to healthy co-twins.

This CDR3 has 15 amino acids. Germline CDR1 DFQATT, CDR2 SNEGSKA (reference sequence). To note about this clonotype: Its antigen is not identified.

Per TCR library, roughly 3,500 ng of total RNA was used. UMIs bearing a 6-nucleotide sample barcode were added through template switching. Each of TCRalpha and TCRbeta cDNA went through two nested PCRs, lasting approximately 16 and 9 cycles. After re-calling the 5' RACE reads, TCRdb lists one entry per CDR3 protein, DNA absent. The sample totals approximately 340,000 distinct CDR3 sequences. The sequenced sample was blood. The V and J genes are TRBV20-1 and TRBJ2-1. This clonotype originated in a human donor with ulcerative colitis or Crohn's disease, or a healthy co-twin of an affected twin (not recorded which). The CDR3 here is CSARGTRSSYNEQFF.